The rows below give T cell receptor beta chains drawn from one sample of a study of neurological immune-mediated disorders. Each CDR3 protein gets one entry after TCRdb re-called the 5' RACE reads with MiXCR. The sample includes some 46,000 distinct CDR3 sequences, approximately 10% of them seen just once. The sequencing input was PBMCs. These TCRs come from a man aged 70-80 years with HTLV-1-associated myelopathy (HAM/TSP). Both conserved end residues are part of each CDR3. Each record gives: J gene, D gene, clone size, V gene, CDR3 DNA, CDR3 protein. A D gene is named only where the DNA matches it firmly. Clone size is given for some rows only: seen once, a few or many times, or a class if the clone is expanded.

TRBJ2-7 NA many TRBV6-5 TGTGCCAGCAGTTACACCGCACTGGCCGACTCCTACGAGCAGTACTTC CASSYTALADSYEQYF
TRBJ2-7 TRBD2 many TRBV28 TGTGCCAGCAGTTCCCCTCCTAGACTAGCCCTCTCCTACGAGCAGTACTTC CASSSPPRLALSYEQYF
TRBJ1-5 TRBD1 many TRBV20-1 TGCAGTGCTAGACCTGGACAGGGGGCAAATCAGCCCCAGCATTTT CSARPGQGANQPQHF
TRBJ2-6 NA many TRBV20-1 TGCAGTGCTTTAGCACCTGGGGCCAACGTCCTGACTTTC CSALAPGANVLTF
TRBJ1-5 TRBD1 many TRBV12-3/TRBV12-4 TGTGCCAGCAGCACCGGGACAGGGGTTACCGGTCAGCCCCAGCATTTT CASSTGTGVTGQPQHF
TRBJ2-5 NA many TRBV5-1 TGCGCCAGCAGCTTCTCGGGAAAGAGGCAAGAGACCCAGTACTTC CASSFSGKRQETQYF
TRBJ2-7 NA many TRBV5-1 TGCGCCAGCAGTGAGAGCTCCTACGAGCAGTACTTC CASSESSYEQYF
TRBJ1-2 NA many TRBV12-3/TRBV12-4 TGTGCCAGCAGCCCTGGGATGAACTATGGCTACACCTTC CASSPGMNYGYTF
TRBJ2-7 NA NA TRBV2 TGTGCCAGCAGTGAAAACGACTACGAGCAGTACTTC CASSENDYEQYF
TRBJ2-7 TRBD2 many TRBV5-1 TGCGCCAGCAGCCTCTGGTTAGCGGGTGAGCAGTACTTC CASSLWLAGEQYF
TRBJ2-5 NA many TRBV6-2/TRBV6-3 TGTGCCACCCAGGAACGCGGAAGTCTAGGTGCAGCCCAAGAGACCCAGTACTTC CATQERGSLGAAQETQYF
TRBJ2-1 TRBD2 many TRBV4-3 TGCGCCAGCAGCCATTTTAGCGGGACCTACAATGAGCAGTTCTTC CASSHFSGTYNEQFF
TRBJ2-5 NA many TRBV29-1 TGCAGCGTAAGGAGGGGGCCCCAAGAGACCCAGTACTTC CSVRRGPQETQYF
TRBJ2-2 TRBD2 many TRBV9 TGTGCCAGCAGCGCCCGGACTAGCGGAGCCGGGGAGCTGTTTTTT CASSARTSGAGELFF
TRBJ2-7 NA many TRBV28 TGTGCCAGCGGTGGACACCACTACGAGCAGTACTTC CASGGHHYEQYF
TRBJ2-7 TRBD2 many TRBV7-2 TGTGCCAGCAGAACTAAGCGGGACTCCTACGAGCAGTACTTC CASRTKRDSYEQYF
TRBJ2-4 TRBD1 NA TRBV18 TGTGCCAGCTCACCCCCGACAGGGGTGGGCAAAAACATTCAGTACTTC CASSPPTGVGKNIQYF
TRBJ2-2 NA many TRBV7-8 TGTGCCAGCAGCCCAGGGTTCACCGGGGAGCTGTTTTTT CASSPGFTGELFF
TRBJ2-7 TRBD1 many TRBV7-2 TGTGCCAGCAGGTTAGGGACAGGCGAGCAGTACTTC CASRLGTGEQYF
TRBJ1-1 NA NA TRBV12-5 TGTGCTAGTGGTTTGGTACTCGGGGGCATGTCTGAAGCTTTCTTT CASGLVLGGMSEAFF
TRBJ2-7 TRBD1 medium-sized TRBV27 TGTGCCAGCAGTCTCCCGGGACAGGGGATTTACGAGCAGTACTTC CASSLPGQGIYEQYF
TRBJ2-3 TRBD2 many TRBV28 TGTGCCACCGGGGGGGGACTAGCAGCGGATACGCAGTATTTT CATGGGLAADTQYF
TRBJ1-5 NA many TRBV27 TGTGCCAGCAGTTCGTCTCCGGACGGTAGCAATCAGCCCCAGCATTTT CASSSSPDGSNQPQHF
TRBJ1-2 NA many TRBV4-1 TGCGCCAGCAGCCTCGACGGACAGGGCTACACCTTC CASSLDGQGYTF
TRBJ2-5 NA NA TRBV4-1 TGCGCCAGCAGCCAAGCCCGATGGGCAACGGGGGAGACCCAGTACTTC CASSQARWATGETQYF
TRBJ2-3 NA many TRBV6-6 TGTGCCAGCAGTTACCCGGGTTTCAGTCAGGGCACAGATACGCAGTATTTT CASSYPGFSQGTDTQYF
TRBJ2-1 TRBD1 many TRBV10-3 TGTGCCACAGGGATGGGACAGTGGGAAAATGAGCAGTTCTTC CATGMGQWENEQFF
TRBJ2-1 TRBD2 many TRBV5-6 TGTGCCAGCAGCTGGGGGGGTAGCGGGAGACCCAAGGTTGAGCAGTTCTTC CASSWGGSGRPKVEQFF
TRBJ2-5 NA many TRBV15 TGTGCCACCAGCAGAGGTATTAATAAAGAGACCCAGTACTTC CATSRGINKETQYF
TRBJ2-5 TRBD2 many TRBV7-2 TGTGCCAGCAGCTTAGTGGGTAGCGGGAGACAAGAGACCCAGTACTTC CASSLVGSGRQETQYF
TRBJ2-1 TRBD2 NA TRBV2 TGTGCCAGCAGTGCGGAGCGGGAGTCGAGTGAGCAGTTCTTC CASSAERESSEQFF
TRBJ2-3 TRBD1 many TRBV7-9 TGTGCCAGCAGCCCGGGACAGGGTACGAATCAGCCCCAGTATTTT CASSPGQGTNQPQYF
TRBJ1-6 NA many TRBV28 TGTGCCAGCAGTCCCAGGACAGCGTCTAATTCACCCCTCCACTTT CASSPRTASNSPLHF
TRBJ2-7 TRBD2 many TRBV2 TGTGCCAGCACCCAAGGGCGTGGCGGGAGATCCTACGAGCAGTACTTC CASTQGRGGRSYEQYF
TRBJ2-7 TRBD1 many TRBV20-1 TGCAGTGCCCCCGCTTGGGGACAGCTTGGCGACGAGCAGTACTTC CSAPAWGQLGDEQYF
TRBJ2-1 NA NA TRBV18 TGTGCCAGGTCACCAACGGTAAGGGGATCCTACAATGAGCAGTTCTTC CARSPTVRGSYNEQFF
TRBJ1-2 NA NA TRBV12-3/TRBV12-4 TGTGCCAGCAGGCGGGGGAGTTTCAGTGGCTACACCTTC CASRRGSFSGYTF
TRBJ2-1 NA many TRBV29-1 TGCAGCGTCGCCCCTTTTGACAATGAGCAGTTCTTC CSVAPFDNEQFF
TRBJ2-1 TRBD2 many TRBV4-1 TGCGCCAGCAGCCCTAGGACTAGCGGGAGGTCGACCACCTACAATGAGCAGTTCTTC CASSPRTSGRSTTYNEQFF
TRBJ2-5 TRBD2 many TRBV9 TGTGCCAGCAGCGTGTCTAGCGGGAGGAAGACCCAGTACTTC CASSVSSGRKTQYF
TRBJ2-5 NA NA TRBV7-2 TGTGCCAGCAGCCCCAGCGTGCCACCTTTACAAGATACCCAGTACTTC CASSPSVPPLQDTQYF
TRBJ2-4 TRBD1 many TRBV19 TGTGCCAGTAGTCCAGCGGACAGGGTGGCCATTCAGTACTTC CASSPADRVAIQYF
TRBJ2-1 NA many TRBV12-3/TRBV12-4 TGTGCCAGCAGTTATGGTGCGAACAATGAGCAGTTCTTC CASSYGANNEQFF
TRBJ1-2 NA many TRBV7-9 TGTGCCAGCAGCTTAGGGAACAAAGGTGGCTACACCTTC CASSLGNKGGYTF
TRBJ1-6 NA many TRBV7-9 TGTGCCAGCAGCTTACGAGGGGAAGTGGCTTCACCCCTCCACTTT CASSLRGEVASPLHF
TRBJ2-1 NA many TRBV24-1 TGTGCCGCAGGGGGTGCGGGCGGGAGATTGTCCTACAATGAGCAGTTCTTC CAAGGAGGRLSYNEQFF
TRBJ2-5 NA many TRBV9 TGTGCCAGCAGCCAGGGGGGGCCCCAAGAGACCCAGTACTTC CASSQGGPQETQYF
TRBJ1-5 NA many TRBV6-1 TGTGCCAGCAGTGGCGAGAAGGGCTTGGGCAATCAGCCCCAGCATTTT CASSGEKGLGNQPQHF
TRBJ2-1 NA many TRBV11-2 TGTGCCAGCAGCCAATACAATGAGCAGTTCTTC CASSQYNEQFF
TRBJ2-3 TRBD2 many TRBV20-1 TGCAGTGCCGATCTAGCGGGAGCTAGCACGCAGTATTTT CSADLAGASTQYF